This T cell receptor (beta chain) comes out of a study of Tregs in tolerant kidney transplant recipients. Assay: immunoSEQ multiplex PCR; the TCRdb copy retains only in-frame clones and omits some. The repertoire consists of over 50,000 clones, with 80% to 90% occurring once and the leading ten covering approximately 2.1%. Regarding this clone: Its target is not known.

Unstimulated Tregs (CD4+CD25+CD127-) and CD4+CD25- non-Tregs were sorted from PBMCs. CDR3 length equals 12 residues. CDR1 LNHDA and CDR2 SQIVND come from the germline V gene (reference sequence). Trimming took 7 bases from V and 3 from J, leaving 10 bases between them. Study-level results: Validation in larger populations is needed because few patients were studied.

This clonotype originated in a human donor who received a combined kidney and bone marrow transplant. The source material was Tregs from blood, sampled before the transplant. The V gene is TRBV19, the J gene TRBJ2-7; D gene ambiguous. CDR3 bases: TGTGCCAGTACCATATGGGGCTACGAGCAGTACTTC. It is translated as CASTIWGYEQYF.